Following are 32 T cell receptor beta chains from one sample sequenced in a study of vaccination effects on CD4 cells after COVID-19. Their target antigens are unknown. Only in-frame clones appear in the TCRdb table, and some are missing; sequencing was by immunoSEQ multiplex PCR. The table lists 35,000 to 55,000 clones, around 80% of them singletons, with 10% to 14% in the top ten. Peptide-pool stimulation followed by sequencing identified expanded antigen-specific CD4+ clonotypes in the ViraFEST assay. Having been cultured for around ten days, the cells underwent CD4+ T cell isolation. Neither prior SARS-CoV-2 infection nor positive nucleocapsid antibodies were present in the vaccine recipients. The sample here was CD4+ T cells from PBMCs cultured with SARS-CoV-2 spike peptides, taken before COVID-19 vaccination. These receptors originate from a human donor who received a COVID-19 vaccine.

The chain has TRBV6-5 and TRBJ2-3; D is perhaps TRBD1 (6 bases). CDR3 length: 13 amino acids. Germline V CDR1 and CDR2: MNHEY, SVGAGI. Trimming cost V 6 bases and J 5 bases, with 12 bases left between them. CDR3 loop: CASRLAGEDTQYF. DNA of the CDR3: TGTGCCAGCAGATTGGCAGGGGAAGATACGCAGTATTTT.

This CDR3 is CASRRLAGPRGEQFF. The DNA for the CDR3 is TGTGCCAGCAGACGACTAGCGGGGCCCCGGGGTGAGCAGTTCTTC. The chain has TRBV2 and TRBJ2-1, with 11 bases identical to TRBD2. The junction had 10 bases not matched to a gene; V was cut back by 6 bases and J by 9 bases. The CDR3 has 15 amino acids. The germline V gene has CDR1 SNHLY and CDR2 FYNNEI.

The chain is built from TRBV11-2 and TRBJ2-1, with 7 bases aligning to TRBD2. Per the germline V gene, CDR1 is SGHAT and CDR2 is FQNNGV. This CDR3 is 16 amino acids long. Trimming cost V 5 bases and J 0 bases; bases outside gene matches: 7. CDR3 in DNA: TGTGCCAGCAGCCCGCGGGGGTCCTACTCCTACAATGAGCAGTTCTTC. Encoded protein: CASSPRGSYSYNEQFF.

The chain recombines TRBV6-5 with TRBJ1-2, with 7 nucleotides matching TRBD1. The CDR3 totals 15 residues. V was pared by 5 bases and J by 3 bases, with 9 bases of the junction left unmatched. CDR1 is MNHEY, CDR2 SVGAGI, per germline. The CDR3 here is CASSISGGMDYGYTF. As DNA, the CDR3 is TGTGCCAGCAGTATTTCAGGGGGAATGGACTATGGCTACACCTTC.

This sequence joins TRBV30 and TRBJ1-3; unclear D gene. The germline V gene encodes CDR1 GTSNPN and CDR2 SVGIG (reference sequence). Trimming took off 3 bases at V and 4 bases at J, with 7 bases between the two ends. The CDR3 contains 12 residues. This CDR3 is CAWSNVGNTIYF. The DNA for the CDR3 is TGTGCCTGGAGCAATGTGGGAAACACCATATATTTT.

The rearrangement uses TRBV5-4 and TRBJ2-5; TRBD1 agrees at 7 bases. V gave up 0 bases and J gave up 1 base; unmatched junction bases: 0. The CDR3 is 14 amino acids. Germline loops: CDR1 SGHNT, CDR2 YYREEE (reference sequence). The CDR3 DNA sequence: TGTGCCAGCAGCTTGGGACAGGGCCAAGAGACCCAGTACTTC. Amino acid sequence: CASSLGQGQETQYF.

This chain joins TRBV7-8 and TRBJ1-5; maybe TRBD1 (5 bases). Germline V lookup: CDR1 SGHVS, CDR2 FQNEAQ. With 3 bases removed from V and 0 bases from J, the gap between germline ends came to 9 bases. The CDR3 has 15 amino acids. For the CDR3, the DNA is TGTGCCAGCAGCTTGAACAGGATTAGCAATCAGCCCCAGCATTTT. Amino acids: CASSLNRISNQPQHF.

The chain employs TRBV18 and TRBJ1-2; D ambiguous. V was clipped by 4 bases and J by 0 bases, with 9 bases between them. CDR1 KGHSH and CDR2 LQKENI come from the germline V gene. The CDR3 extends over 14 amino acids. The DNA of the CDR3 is TGTGCCAGCTCACAGACACCTTCTAACTATGGCTACACCTTC. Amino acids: CASSQTPSNYGYTF. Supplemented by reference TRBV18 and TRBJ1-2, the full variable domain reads NAGVMQNPRHLVRRRGQEARLRCSPMKGHSHVYWYRQLPEEGLKFMVYLQKENIIDESGMPKERFSAEFPKEGPSILRIQQVVRGDSAAYFCASSQTPSNYGYTFGSGTRLTVV.

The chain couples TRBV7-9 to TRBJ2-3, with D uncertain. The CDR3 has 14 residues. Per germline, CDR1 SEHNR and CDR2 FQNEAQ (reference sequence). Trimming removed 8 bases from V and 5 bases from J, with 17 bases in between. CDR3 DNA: TGTGCCAGCTGGAATTTAAACGGCGGAGATACGCAGTATTTT. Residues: CASWNLNGGDTQYF.

In DNA form, the CDR3 reads TGTGCCAGTAGGGGACAGCCTGATAATTCACCCCTCCACTTT. Protein: CASRGQPDNSPLHF. The V and J genes are TRBV19 and TRBJ1-6, with TRBD1 identical over 7 bases. V lost 6 bases to trimming and J lost 5 bases; unmatched junction nucleotides: 4. CDR1 is LNHDA and CDR2 is SQIVND in the germline V gene (reference sequence). This CDR3 comprises 14 residues.

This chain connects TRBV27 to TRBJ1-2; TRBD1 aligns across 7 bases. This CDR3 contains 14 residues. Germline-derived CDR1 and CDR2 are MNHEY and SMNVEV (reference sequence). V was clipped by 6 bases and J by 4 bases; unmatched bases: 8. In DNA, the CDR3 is TGTGCCAGCAGCCGACAGGGATGGGGCTATGGCTACACCTTC. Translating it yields CASSRQGWGYGYTF.

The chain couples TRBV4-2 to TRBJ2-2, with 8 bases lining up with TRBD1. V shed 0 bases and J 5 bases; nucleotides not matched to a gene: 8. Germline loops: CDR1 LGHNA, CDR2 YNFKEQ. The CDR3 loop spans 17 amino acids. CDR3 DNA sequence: TGTGCCAGCAGCCAAGATGGAACAGGGGGAAATACCGGGGAGCTGTTTTTT. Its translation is CASSQDGTGGNTGELFF.

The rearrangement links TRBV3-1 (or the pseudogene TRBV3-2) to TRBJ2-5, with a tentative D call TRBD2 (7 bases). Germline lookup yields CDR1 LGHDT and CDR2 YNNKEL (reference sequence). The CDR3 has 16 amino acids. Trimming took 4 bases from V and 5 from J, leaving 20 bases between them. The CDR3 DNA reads TGTGCCAGCAGCCGAGTGCCCGGGGGGCCCTGGGAGACCCAGTACTTC. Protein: CASSRVPGGPWETQYF.

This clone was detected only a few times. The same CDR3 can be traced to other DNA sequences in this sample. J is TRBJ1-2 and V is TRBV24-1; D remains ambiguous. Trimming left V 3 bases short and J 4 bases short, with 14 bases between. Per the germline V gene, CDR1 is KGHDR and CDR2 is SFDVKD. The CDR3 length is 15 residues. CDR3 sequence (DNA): TGTGCCACCAGTGATCCAAGGACCGACATCTATGGCTACACCTTC. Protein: CATSDPRTDIYGYTF.

The CDR3 DNA follows: TGTGCCAGCAGTGAAAAGACAGGGCGGGCTGAAGCTTTCTTT. Protein product: CASSEKTGRAEAFF. The rearrangement links TRBV6-1 to TRBJ1-1; 7 bases are a match to TRBD1. Unmatched junction bases numbered 6, after V lost 2 bases and J lost 6 bases. CDR1 and CDR2 from the germline V gene are MNHNS and SASEGT. The CDR3 has 14 amino acids.

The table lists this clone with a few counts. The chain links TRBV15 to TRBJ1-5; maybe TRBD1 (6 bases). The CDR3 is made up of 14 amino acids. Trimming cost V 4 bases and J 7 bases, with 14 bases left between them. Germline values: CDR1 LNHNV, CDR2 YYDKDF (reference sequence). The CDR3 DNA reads TGTGCCACCAGCATCAACCTCAGGGGACAGCCCCAGCATTTT. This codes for CATSINLRGQPQHF.

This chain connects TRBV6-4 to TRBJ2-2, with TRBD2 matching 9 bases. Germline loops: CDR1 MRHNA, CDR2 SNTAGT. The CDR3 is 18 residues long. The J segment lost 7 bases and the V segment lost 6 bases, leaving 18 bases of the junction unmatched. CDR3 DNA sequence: TGTGCCAGCAGCATGACTTTGGCGGGGGGGCCAAGGGACGGGGAGCTGTTTTTT. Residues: CASSMTLAGGPRDGELFF.

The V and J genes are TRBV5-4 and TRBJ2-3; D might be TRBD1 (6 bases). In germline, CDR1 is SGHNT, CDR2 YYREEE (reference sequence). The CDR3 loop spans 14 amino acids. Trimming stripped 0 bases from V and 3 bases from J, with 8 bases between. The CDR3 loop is CASSLDRATDTQYF. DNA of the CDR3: TGTGCCAGCAGCTTGGACAGGGCAACAGATACGCAGTATTTT.

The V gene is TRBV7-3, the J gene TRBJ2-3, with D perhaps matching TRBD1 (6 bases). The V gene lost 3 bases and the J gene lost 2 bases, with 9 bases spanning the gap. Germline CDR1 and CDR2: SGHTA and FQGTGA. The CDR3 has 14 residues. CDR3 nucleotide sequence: TGTGCCAGCAGCTTGGGGGACACCACAGATACGCAGTATTTT. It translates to CASSLGDTTDTQYF.

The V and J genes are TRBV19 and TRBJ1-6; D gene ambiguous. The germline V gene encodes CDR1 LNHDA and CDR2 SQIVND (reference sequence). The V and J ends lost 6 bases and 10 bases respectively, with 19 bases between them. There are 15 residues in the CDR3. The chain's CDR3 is CASRLEGSRESPLHF. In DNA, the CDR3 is TGTGCCAGTAGATTGGAGGGTTCGAGGGAATCACCCCTCCACTTT.

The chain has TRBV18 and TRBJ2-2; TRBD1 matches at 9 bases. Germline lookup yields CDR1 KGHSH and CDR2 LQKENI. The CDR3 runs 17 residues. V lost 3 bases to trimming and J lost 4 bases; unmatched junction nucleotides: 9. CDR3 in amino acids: CASSPQQGATGTGELFF. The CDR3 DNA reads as TGTGCCAGCTCACCTCAACAGGGGGCAACGGGCACCGGGGAGCTGTTTTTT. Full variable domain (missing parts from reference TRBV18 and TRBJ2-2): NAGVMQNPRHLVRRRGQEARLRCSPMKGHSHVYWYRQLPEEGLKFMVYLQKENIIDESGMPKERFSAEFPKEGPSILRIQQVVRGDSAAYFCASSPQQGATGTGELFFGEGSRLTVL.

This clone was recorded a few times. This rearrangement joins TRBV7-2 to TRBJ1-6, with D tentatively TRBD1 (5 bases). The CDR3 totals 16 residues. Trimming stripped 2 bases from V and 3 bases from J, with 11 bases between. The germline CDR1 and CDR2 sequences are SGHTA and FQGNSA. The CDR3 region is CASSLQNQGYNSPLHF. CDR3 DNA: TGTGCCAGCAGCTTACAAAACCAGGGCTATAATTCACCCCTCCACTTT.

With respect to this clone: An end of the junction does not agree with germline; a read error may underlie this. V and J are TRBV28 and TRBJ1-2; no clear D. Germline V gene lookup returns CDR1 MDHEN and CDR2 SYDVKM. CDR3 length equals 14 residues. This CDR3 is CASTLDIRPRRGDF. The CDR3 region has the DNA TGTGCCAGCACCCTCGACATCCGCCCCCGACGGGGTGACTTC.

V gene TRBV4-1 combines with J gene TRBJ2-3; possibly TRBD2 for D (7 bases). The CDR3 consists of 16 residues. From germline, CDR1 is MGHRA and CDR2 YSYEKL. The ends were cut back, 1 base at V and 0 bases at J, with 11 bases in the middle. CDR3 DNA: TGCGCCAGCAGCCAAGCGGGGGGCGCTAGCACAGATACGCAGTATTTT. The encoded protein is CASSQAGGASTDTQYF.

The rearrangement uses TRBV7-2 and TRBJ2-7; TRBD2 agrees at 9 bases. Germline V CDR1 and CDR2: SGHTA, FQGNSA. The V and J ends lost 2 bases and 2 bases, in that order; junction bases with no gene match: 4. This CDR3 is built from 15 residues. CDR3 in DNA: TGTGCCAGCAGCTTACTAGCGGGGCAGACCTACGAGCAGTACGTC. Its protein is CASSLLAGQTYEQYV.

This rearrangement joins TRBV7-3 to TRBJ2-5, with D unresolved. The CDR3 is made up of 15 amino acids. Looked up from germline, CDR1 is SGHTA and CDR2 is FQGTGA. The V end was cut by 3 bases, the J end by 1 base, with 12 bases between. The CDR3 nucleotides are TGTGCCAGCAGCTTCCAACCGGGCCCCCAAGAGACCCAGTACTTC. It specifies CASSFQPGPQETQYF.

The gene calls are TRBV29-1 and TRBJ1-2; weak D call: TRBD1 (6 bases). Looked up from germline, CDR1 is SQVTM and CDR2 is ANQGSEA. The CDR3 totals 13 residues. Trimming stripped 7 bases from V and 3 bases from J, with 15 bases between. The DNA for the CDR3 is TGCAGCGCCTCAAACAGGGTGGACTATGGCTACACCTTC. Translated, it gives CSASNRVDYGYTF.

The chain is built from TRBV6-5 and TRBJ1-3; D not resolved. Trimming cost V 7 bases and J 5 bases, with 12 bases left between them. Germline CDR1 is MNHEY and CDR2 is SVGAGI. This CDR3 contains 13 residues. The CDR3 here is CASTELRRNTIYF. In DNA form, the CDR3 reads TGTGCCAGCACCGAACTACGGCGAAACACCATATATTTT.

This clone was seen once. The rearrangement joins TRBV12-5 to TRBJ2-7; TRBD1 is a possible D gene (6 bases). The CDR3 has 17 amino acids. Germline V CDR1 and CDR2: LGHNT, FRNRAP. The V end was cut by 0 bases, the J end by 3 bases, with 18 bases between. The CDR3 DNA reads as TGTGCTAGTGGTTTGGTACGAGGGCAGGGGACCTTCTACGAGCAGTACGTC. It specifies CASGLVRGQGTFYEQYV.

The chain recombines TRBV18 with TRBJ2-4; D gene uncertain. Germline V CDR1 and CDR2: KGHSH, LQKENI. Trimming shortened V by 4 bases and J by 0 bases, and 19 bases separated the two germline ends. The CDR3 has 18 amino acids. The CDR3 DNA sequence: TGTGCCAGCTCACGACAAGTAGGCACAACCCTAGCCAAAAACATTCAGTACTTC. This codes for CASSRQVGTTLAKNIQYF.

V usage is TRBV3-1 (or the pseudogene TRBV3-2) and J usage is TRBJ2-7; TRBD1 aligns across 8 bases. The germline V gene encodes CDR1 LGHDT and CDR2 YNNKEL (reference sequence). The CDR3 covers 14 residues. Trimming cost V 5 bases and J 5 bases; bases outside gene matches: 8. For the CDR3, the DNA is TGTGCCAGCAGCACAGGGGGTAACTTTCACGAGCAGTACGTC. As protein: CASSTGGNFHEQYV.

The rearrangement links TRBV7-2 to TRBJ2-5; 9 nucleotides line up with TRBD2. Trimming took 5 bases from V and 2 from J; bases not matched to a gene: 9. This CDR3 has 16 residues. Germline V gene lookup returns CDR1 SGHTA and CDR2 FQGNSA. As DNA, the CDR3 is TGTGCCAGCAGCCCAAGACTAGCGGCCTTTCAAGAGACCCAGTACTTC. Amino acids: CASSPRLAAFQETQYF.